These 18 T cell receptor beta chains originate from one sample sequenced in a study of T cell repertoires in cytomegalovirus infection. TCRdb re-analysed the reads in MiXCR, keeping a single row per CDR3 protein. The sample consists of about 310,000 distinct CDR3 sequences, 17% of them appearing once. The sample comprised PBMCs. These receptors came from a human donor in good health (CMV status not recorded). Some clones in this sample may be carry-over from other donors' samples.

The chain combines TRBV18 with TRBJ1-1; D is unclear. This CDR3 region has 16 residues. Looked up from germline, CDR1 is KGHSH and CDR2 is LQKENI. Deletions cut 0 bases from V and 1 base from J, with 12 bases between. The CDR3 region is CASSPPYSGKNTEAFF. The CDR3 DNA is TGTGCCAGCTCACCACCCTATTCGGGCAAGAACACTGAAGCTTTCTTT.

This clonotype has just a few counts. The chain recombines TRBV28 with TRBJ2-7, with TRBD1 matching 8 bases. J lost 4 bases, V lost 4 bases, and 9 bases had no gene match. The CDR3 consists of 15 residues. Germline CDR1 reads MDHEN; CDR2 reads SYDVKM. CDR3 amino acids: CASSSTGTGHYEQYF. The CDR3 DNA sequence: TGTGCCAGCAGTTCAACCGGGACAGGACATTACGAGCAGTACTTC.

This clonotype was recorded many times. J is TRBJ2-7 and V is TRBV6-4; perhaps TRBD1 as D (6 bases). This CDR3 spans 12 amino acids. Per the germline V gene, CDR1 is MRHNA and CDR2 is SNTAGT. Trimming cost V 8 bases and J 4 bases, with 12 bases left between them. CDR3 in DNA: TGTGCCAGCGCCCAGGGGCGGTACGAGCAGTACTTC. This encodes CASAQGRYEQYF.

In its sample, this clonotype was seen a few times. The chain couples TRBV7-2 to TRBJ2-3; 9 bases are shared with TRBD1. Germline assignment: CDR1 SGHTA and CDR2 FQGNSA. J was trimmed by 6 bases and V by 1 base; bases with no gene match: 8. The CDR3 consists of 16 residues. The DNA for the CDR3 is TGTGCCAGCAGCTTAGAAGTCGGGACAGGGAGGGATACGCAGTATTTT. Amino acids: CASSLEVGTGRDTQYF. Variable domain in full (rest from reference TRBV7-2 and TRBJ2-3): GAGVSQSPSNKVTEKGKDVELRCDPISGHTALYWYRQSLGQGLEFLIYFQGNSAPDKSGLPSDRFSAERTGGSVSTLTIQRTQQEDSAVYLCASSLEVGTGRDTQYFGPGTRLTVL.

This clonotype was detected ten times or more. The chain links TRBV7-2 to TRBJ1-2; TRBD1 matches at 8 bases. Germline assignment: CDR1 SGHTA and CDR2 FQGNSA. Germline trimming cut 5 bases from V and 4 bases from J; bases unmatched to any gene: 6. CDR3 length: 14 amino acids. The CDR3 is CASSARGLTYGYTF. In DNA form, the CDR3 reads TGTGCCAGCAGCGCCAGGGGGCTTACCTATGGCTACACCTTC.

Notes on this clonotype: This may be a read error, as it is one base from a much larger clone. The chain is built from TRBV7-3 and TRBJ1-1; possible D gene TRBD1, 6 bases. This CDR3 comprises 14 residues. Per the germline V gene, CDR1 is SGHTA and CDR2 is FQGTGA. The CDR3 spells CASSFAGAGTGAFF. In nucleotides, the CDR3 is TGTGCCAGCAGCTTTGCGGGGGCAGGCACTGGAGCTTTCTTT.

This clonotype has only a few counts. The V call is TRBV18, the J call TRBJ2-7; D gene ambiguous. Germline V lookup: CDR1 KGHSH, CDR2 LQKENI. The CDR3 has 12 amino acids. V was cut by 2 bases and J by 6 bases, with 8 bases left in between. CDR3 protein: CASSPGNGEQYF. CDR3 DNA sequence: TGTGCCAGCTCACCAGGGAATGGCGAGCAGTACTTC.

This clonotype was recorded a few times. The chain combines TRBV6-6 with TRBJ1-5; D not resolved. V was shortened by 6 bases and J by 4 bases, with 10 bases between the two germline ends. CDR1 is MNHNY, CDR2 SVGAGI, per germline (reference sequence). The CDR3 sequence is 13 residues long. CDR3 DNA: TGTGCCAGCAGGAGTAGCGATAATCAGCCCCAGCATTTT. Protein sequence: CASRSSDNQPQHF.

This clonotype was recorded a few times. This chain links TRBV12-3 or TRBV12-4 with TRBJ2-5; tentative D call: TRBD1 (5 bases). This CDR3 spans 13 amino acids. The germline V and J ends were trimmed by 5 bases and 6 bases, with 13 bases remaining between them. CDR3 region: CASSRTQDKTQYF. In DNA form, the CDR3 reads TGTGCCAGCAGTCGGACGCAGGACAAGACCCAGTACTTC.

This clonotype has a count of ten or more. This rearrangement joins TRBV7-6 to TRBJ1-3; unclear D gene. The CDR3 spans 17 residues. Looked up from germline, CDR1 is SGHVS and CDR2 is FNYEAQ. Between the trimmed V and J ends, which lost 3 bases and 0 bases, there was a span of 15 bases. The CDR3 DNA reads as TGTGCCAGCAGCTTGTTCGCGGAACGGGGCTCTGGAAACACCATATATTTT. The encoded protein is CASSLFAERGSGNTIYF.

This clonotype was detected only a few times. In DNA, the CDR3 is TGTGCCAGCAGAAAAGAAAATTCACCCCTCCACTTT. Protein product: CASRKENSPLHF. V is TRBV7-9 and J is TRBJ1-6; D unresolved. The V gene lost 6 bases and the J gene lost 7 bases, with 7 bases spanning the gap. CDR3 length equals 12 residues. Germline CDR1 reads SEHNR; CDR2 reads FQNEAQ (reference sequence).

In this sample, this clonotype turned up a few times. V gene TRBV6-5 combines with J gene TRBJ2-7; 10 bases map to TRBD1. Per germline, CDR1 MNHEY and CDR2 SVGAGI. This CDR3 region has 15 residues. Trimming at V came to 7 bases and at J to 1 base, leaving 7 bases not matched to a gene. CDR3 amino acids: CASKDRDRGSYEQYF. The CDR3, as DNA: TGTGCCAGCAAAGACCGGGACAGGGGATCCTACGAGCAGTACTTC.

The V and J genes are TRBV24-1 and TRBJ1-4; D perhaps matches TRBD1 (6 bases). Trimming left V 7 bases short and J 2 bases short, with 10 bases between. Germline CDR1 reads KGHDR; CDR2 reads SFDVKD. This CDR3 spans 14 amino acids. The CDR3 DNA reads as TGTGCCACCAGAAGGCAGGGGACTAATGAAAAACTGTTTTTT. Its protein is CATRRQGTNEKLFF.

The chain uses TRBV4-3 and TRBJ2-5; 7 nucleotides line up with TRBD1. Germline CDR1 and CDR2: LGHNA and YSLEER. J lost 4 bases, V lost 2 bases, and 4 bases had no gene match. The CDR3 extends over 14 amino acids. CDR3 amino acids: CASSQNRGPETQYF. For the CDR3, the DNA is TGCGCCAGCAGCCAAAACAGGGGACCAGAGACCCAGTACTTC.

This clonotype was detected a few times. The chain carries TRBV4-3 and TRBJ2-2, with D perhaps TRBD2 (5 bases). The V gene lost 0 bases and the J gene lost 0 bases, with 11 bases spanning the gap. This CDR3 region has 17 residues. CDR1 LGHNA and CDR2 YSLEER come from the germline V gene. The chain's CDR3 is CASSQDIRTSNTGELFF. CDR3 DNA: TGCGCCAGCAGCCAAGACATTCGGACTTCGAACACCGGGGAGCTGTTTTTT.

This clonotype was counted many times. Here the CDR3 DNA reads TGTGCCAGCAGCTTTCCAGGGTCAAGCACAGATACGCAGTATTTT. It encodes CASSFPGSSTDTQYF. This chain links TRBV7-9 with TRBJ2-3; possible D gene TRBD1, 5 bases. The CDR3 sequence is 15 residues long. In germline, CDR1 is SEHNR, CDR2 FQNEAQ (reference sequence). V lost 3 bases to trimming and J lost 0 bases, with 10 bases between them.

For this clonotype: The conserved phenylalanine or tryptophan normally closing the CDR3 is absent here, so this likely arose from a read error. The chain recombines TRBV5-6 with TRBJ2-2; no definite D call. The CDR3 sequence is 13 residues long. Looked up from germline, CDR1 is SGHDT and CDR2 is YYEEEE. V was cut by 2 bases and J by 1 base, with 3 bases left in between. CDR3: CASSFQNTGELFL. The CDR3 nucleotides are TGTGCCAGCAGCTTTCAGAACACCGGGGAGCTGTTTCTT.

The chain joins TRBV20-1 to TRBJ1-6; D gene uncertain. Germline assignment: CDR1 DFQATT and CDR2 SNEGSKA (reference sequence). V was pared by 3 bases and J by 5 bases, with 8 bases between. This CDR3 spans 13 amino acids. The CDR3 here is CSARDANNSPLHF. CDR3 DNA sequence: TGCAGTGCTAGGGACGCTAATAATTCACCCCTCCACTTT.